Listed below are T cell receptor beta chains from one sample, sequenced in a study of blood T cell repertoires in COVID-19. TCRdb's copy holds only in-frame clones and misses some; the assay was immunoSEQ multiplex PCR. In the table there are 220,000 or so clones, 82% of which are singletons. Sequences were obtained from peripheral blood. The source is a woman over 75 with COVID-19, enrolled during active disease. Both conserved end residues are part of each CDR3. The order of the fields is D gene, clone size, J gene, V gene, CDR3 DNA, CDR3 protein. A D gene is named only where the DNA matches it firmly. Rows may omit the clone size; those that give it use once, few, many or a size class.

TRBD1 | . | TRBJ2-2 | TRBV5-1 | TGCGCCAGCAGCTCTTTACAGGGGGGGAACACCGGGGAGCTGTTTTTT | CASSSLQGGNTGELFF
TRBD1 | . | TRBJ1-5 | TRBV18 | TGTGCCAGCTCACCATTTGGGACAGTTAATCAGCCCCAGCATTTT | CASSPFGTVNQPQHF
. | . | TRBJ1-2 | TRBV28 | TGTGCCAGCAGCCAAGGGGGGGCTACGAACTATGGCTACACCTTC | CASSQGGATNYGYTF
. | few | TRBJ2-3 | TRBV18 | TGTGCCAGCTCAGTATCGAGGAGGGCAGATACGCAGTATTTT | CASSVSRRADTQYF
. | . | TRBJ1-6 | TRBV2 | TGTGCCAGCAGGGGAACGACAGTCTTTAATTCACCCCTCCACTTT | CASRGTTVFNSPLHF
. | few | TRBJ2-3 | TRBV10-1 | TGCGCCAGCAGTGAGGGGGAAGGGGAGGAAACAGATACGCAGTATTTT | CASSEGEGEETDTQYF
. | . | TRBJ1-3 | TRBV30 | TGTGCCTGGAGCCCTAGACGGGGGATCGTAAACACCATATATTTT | CAWSPRRGIVNTIYF
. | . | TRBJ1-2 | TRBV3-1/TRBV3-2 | TGTGCCAGCAGCCTGGACAGTTTTTATGGCTACACCTTC | CASSLDSFYGYTF
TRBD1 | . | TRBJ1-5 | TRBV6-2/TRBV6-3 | TGTGCCAGCACCCCGGGACAGACTAATCAGCCCCAGCATTTT | CASTPGQTNQPQHF
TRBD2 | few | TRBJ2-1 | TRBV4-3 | TGCGCCAGCAGCCAAGGGACTAGCGTGTACAATGAGCAGTTCTTC | CASSQGTSVYNEQFF
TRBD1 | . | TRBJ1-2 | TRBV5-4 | TGTGCCAGCAGCTTGGAGTCAGGGGGAGGCTACACCTTC | CASSLESGGGYTF
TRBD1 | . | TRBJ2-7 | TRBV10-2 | TGCGCCAGCAGTGAGTCCGGGACAGGGGCCTACGAGCAGTACTTC | CASSESGTGAYEQYF
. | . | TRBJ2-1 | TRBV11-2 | TGTGCCAGCAGTCCGTCGAGCGGGCTTACTTACAATGAGCAGTTCTTC | CASSPSSGLTYNEQFF
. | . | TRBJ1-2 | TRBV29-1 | TGCAGCGTTGAGGGGGGGTTCGGGTTTGGTGGCTACACCTTC | CSVEGGFGFGGYTF
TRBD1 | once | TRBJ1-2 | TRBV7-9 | TGTGCCAGCAGCCTTGACCGGGACAGGGCAAGCGGCTACACCTTC | CASSLDRDRASGYTF
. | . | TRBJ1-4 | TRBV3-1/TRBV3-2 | TGTGCCAGCAGCTCGCGGGTTGCAACTAATGAAAAACTGTTTTTT | CASSSRVATNEKLFF
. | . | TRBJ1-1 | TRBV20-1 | TGCAGTGCTAGTTCCAGGGGAGTAGCTTTCTTT | CSASSRGVAFF
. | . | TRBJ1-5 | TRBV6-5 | TGTGCCAGCAGCCCCAGGGGCAGCAATCAGCCCCAGCATTTT | CASSPRGSNQPQHF
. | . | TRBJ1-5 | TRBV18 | TGTGCCAGCTCCCCCGAGGGTAATCAGCCCCAGCATTTT | CASSPEGNQPQHF
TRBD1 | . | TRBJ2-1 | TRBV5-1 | TGCGCCAGCAGCCCGACAGGGGGAAGCTTCAATGAGCAGTTCTTC | CASSPTGGSFNEQFF
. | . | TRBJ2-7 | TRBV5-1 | TGCGCCAGCAGCTTGGGGCGGGAAGTCTACGAGCAGTACTTC | CASSLGREVYEQYF
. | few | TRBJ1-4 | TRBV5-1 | TGCGCCAGCAGCTTACCGGGACTTAATGAAAAACTGTTTTTT | CASSLPGLNEKLFF
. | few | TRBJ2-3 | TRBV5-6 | TGTGCCAGCAGCTTCCCGATTACAGGGCCAGATACGCAGTATTTT | CASSFPITGPDTQYF
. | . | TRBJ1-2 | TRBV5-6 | TGTGCCAGCAGCTTGACAGGGAGCTATGGCTACACCTTC | CASSLTGSYGYTF
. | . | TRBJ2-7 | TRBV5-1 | TGCGCCAGCAGCTTGGCAGGTCCTCCCAACGAGCAGTACTTC | CASSLAGPPNEQYF
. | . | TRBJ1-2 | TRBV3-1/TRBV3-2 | TGTGCCAGCAGCGCACAAAGCAGGGGTACCTATGGCTACACCTTC | CASSAQSRGTYGYTF
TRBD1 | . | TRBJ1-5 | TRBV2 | TGTGCCAGCAGTGAAAACAGGGGTAGCAATCAGCCCCAGCATTTT | CASSENRGSNQPQHF
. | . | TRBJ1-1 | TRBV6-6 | TGTGCCAGCACCCCGCGGAGAGCGGCTGAAGCTTTCTTT | CASTPRRAAEAFF
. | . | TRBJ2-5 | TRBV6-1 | TGTGCCAGCAGTGACGGGGGGCGGGAGACCCAGTACTTC | CASSDGGRETQYF
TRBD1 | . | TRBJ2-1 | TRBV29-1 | TGCAGCGTGGGGACAGGGTTACCTAGCTCCTACAATGAGCAGTTCTTC | CSVGTGLPSSYNEQFF
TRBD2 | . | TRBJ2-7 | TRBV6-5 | TGTGCCAGCGGAGGAGGGAGGGCCACAGACGAGCAGTACTTC | CASGGGRATDEQYF
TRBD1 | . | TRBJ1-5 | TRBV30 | TGTGCCTGGAGAGACAGGGCGGATCAGCCCCAGCATTTT | CAWRDRADQPQHF
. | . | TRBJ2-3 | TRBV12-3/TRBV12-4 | TGTGCCAGCAGCCTGGAGCCAGATACGCAGTATTTT | CASSLEPDTQYF
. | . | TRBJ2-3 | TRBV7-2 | TGTGCCAGCAGCTTCCAGGCTACGCAGTATTTT | CASSFQATQYF
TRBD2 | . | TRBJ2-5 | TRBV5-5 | TGTGCCAGCAGCTTATTAGCGGGGGGAGAGACCCAGTACTTC | CASSLLAGGETQYF
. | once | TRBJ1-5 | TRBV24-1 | TGTGCCACCAGTGACAAACCCCGGGACGGGAGGGAATGCAATCAGCCCCAGCATTTT | CATSDKPRDGRECNQPQHF
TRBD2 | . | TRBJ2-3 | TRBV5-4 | TGTGCCAGCAGCTTGGAGGTTATAGCGGGGACCCCGGATACGCAGTATTTT | CASSLEVIAGTPDTQYF
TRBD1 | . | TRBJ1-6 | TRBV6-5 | TGTGCCAGCAGTTACTTGGGACAGGGGGGTTCACCCCTCCACTTT | CASSYLGQGGSPLHF
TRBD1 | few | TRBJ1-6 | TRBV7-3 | TGTGCCAGCAGCTTAACGGGGACAGGGAATAATTCACCCCTCCACTTT | CASSLTGTGNNSPLHF
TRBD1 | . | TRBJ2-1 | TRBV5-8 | TGTGCCAGCAGCCACGACAGGGGGCTCAACAATGAGCAGTTCTTC | CASSHDRGLNNEQFF
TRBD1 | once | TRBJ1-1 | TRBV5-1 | TGCGCCAGCAGCACGGACAGGACTGAAGCTTTCTTT | CASSTDRTEAFF
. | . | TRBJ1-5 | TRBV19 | TGTGCCAGTAGTAACATCGGGGTTGGTAATCAGCCCCAGCATTTT | CASSNIGVGNQPQHF
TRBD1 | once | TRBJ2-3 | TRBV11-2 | TGTGCCAGCAGCTCCCGACAGGGCGGAGATACGCAGTATTTT | CASSSRQGGDTQYF
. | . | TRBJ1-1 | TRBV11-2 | TGTGCCAGCAGCCCATTTGAGGGTGGTGTCTCTGAAGCTTTCTTT | CASSPFEGGVSEAFF